The 14 T cell receptor beta chains given below trace back to one sample, sequenced in a study of a mutant IDH1 vaccine in newly diagnosed glioma. This table comes from immunoSEQ multiplex PCR, and its TCRdb copy is limited to in-frame clones, with some not included. The top ten clones hold roughly 5% of a sample with around 34,000 clones, 81% of them seen once. Time point of the sample: week 23, last vaccination. Every vaccination contained 300 ug of the mutant IDH1 20-mer peptide and was paired with topical imiquimod. What these receptors recognize is not known. The specimen was PBMCs, collected from a glioma patient whose treatment included an IDH1 peptide vaccine. The receptors stem from a man aged 40-50 years with glioma.

J is TRBJ2-3 and V is TRBV28, with 11 nucleotides matching TRBD2. The CDR3 is 12 amino acids. Germline V gene lookup returns CDR1 MDHEN and CDR2 SYDVKM. J gave up 13 bases and V 10 bases, and 10 bases lay outside the gene matches. The CDR3 nucleotides are TGTGCCATCGGGAATAGCGGGAGGGCAAAGTATTTT. Amino acid sequence: CAIGNSGRAKYF.

V gene TRBV28 combines with J gene TRBJ1-2; perhaps TRBD1 as D (5 bases). The CDR3 is made up of 15 amino acids. With 2 bases removed from V and 6 bases from J, the gap between germline ends came to 16 bases. Germline-derived CDR1 and CDR2 are MDHEN and SYDVKM. The CDR3 loop reads CASSLTWGSSHGYTF. In DNA form, the CDR3 reads TGTGCCAGCAGTTTAACGTGGGGCAGCTCTCATGGCTACACCTTC.

A single count supports this clone. A read error may explain this, as a much larger clone is one base away. The V and J genes are TRBV27 and TRBJ2-3, with D uncertain. Germline V CDR1 and CDR2: MNHEY, SMNVEV (reference sequence). CDR3 length equals 14 residues. CDR3 DNA sequence: TGTGCCAGCAGTTTACCTACGGGCTCGGATATGCAGTATTTT. Translated, it gives CASSLPTGSDMQYF.

The J gene is TRBJ2-2, the V gene TRBV30; maybe TRBD1 (6 bases). Germline CDR1 is GTSNPN and CDR2 is SVGIG (reference sequence). This CDR3 is built from 14 residues. The germline V and J ends were trimmed by 3 bases and 1 base, with 9 bases remaining between them. The CDR3 DNA reads as TGTGCCTGGAGCAGACAGGAGAACACCGGGGAGCTGTTTTTT. Translating it yields CAWSRQENTGELFF.

The rearrangement joins TRBV7-2 to TRBJ2-2, with TRBD1 as a possible D gene (6 bases). The V and J ends lost 1 base and 14 bases respectively, with 11 bases between them. In germline, CDR1 is SGHTA, CDR2 FQGNSA. The CDR3 has 12 amino acids. This chain's CDR3 is CASSLGQTGLFF. In DNA form, the CDR3 reads TGTGCCAGCAGCTTAGGACAGACAGGACTGTTTTTT.

The chain is built from TRBV29-1 and TRBJ2-2; either TRBD1 or TRBD2 may supply D (5 bases each). The ends were cut back, 7 bases at V and 6 bases at J, with 12 bases in the middle. Germline CDR1 SQVTM, CDR2 ANQGSEA. The CDR3 loop spans 12 amino acids. The CDR3 DNA follows: TGCAGCGCCCTGGGGACCTCCGGGGAGCTGTTTTTT. As protein: CSALGTSGELFF.

The chain combines TRBV7-2 with TRBJ2-1; tentative D call: TRBD2 (6 bases). In germline, CDR1 is SGHTA, CDR2 FQGNSA. The CDR3 is 16 amino acids. The ends were cut back, 2 bases at V and 0 bases at J, with 11 bases in the middle. The CDR3 DNA sequence: TGTGCCAGCAGCTTATGGGGGGTAAGCTCCTACAATGAGCAGTTCTTC. This encodes CASSLWGVSSYNEQFF.

This rearrangement joins TRBV4-2 to TRBJ2-3; 9 nucleotides match TRBD2. V gave up 2 bases and J gave up 4 bases; unmatched junction bases: 10. Germline V lookup: CDR1 LGHNA, CDR2 YNFKEQ. The CDR3 has 17 amino acids. In DNA, the CDR3 is TGTGCCAGCAGCCAACAAGCGGGGGGCAGTGGGCCAGATACGCAGTATTTT. It specifies CASSQQAGGSGPDTQYF.

The genes are TRBV29-1 and TRBJ1-5; 7 bases agree with TRBD1. The CDR3 loop spans 13 amino acids. Per the germline V gene, CDR1 is SQVTM and CDR2 is ANQGSEA. V trimming: 4 bases; J trimming: 3 bases; junction bases outside the gene matches: 3. CDR3: CSVAGGDNQPQHF. CDR3 nucleotide sequence: TGCAGCGTTGCAGGGGGGGACAATCAGCCCCAGCATTTT. The whole variable domain, remainder taken from reference TRBV29-1 and TRBJ1-5, is SAVISQKPSRDICQRGTSLTIQCQVDSQVTMMFWYRQQPGQSLTLIATANQGSEATYESGFVIDKFPISRPNLTFSTLTVSNMSPEDSSIYLCSVAGGDNQPQHFGDGTRLSIL.

This chain uses TRBV7-8 with TRBJ2-6; 7 positions match TRBD1. V shed 2 bases, J shed 0 bases, and the junction held 7 bases outside the gene matches. The CDR3 sequence is 18 residues long. Germline V gene data show CDR1 as SGHVS and CDR2 as FQNEAQ. CDR3 sequence (DNA): TGTGCCAGCAGCTTATCAACAGGGGTCCCCTCTGGGGCCAACGTCCTGACTTTC. Encoded protein: CASSLSTGVPSGANVLTF.

V and J are TRBV25-1 and TRBJ2-7; D uncertain. V lost 2 bases, J lost 2 bases, and 10 bases lay in between. The CDR3 consists of 14 residues. The V gene's germline CDR1 is MGHDK and CDR2 SYGVNS. The CDR3 region has the DNA TGTGCCAGCAGTGAAGGCGGTCCCCCCTACGAGCAGTACTTC. It translates to CASSEGGPPYEQYF.

The rearrangement links TRBV5-4 to TRBJ2-6; D is perhaps TRBD1 or TRBD2 (5 bases each). Trimming left V 5 bases short and J 4 bases short, with 22 bases between. CDR3 length equals 18 residues. Germline values: CDR1 SGHNT, CDR2 YYREEE (reference sequence). CDR3 bases: TGTGCCAGCAGTTCGGGACCGGGACCTTCTGGGGGGGCCAACGTCCTGACTTTC. It specifies CASSSGPGPSGGANVLTF. Filled out from reference TRBV5-4 and TRBJ2-6, the complete variable domain reads ETGVTQSPTHLIKTRGQQVTLRCSSQSGHNTVSWYQQALGQGPQFIFQYYREEENGRGNFPPRFSGLQFPNYSSELNVNALELDDSALYLCASSSGPGPSGGANVLTFGAGSRLTVL.

This clone was counted a single time. This chain connects TRBV5-8 to TRBJ1-1, with 10 bases that match TRBD1. Germline CDR1 and CDR2: SGHTS and YDEGEE. The trim removed 3 bases at V and 0 bases at J, leaving 2 bases unmatched. The CDR3 totals 15 residues. CDR3 bases: TGTGCCAGCAGCTCGGGACAGGGGTTGAACACTGAAGCTTTCTTT. This sequence encodes CASSSGQGLNTEAFF.

This chain joins TRBV5-4 and TRBJ2-7; D unresolved. Deletions cut 4 bases from V and 5 bases from J, with 19 bases between. The CDR3 runs to 15 residues. Looked up from germline, CDR1 is SGHNT and CDR2 is YYREEE (reference sequence). In DNA, the CDR3 is TGTGCCAGCAGCCCACGCGGTAGCAGACGAGACGAGCAGTACTTC. It codes for CASSPRGSRRDEQYF.